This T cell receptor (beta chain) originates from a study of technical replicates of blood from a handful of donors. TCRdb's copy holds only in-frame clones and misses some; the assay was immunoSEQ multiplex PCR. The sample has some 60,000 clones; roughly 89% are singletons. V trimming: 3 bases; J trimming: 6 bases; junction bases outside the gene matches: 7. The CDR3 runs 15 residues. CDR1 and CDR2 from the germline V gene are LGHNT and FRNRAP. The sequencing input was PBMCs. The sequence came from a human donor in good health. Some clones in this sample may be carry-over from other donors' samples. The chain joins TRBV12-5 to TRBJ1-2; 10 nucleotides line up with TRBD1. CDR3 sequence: CASGFPRQGAHGYTF. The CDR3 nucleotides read TGTGCTAGTGGTTTCCCTCGACAGGGGGCGCATGGCTACACCTTC.